This TCR beta chain was profiled in a study of cytomegalovirus exposure and HLA in healthy donors. Study outcomes and limitations: Later analysis identified several of the most significant clusters that appeared linked to common viral pathogens. Accounts indicate the classifier identified cytomegalovirus status with strong specificity and sensitivity.

On this clone itself: Its target is unknown.

V lost 1 base and J 0 bases, leaving 12 bases between the germline ends. Germline V gene data show CDR1 as SSHAT and CDR2 as FNYEAQ (reference sequence). CDR3 length equals 16 residues. The PCR employed 60 Vbeta primers together with 13 Jbeta primers. The table came from immunoSEQ multiplex PCR; TCRdb's copy has only in-frame clones and leaves some out. In all, the sample yields roughly 73,000 clones. The sample taken for sequencing was PBMCs. This TCR was recovered from a man aged 50 to 59 in good health and CMV-seropositive. The rearrangement links TRBV7-7 to TRBJ2-5, with D tentatively TRBD2 (6 bases). The CDR3 sequence is CASSLGRGSYQETQYF. CDR3 in DNA: TGTGCCAGCAGCTTAGGGCGGGGCTCCTACCAAGAGACCCAGTACTTC. The full variable domain, its missing parts supplied by reference TRBV7-7 and TRBJ2-5, is GAGVSQSPRYKVTKRGQDVTLRCDPISSHATLYWYQQALGQGPEFLTYFNYEAQPDKSGLPSDRFSAERPEGSISTLTIQRTEQRDSAMYRCASSLGRGSYQETQYFGPGTRLLVL.